The entry below gives a single T cell receptor (beta chain) sequence along with its context. This receptor's antigen is unknown. No per-base quality is available; no much larger clone lies one base away. V is reduced by 3 bases and J by 3 bases, leaving a spacing of 14 bases between them. Reading the germline V gene gives CDR1 SGDLS and CDR2 YYNGEE. From the cysteine through the phenylalanine, the CDR3 covers 15 amino acids. Just the 45-base CDR3 DNA is kept, in frame starting at base 1. The library relied on the immunoSEQ multiplex PCR assay. A mixture of 60 forward primers for TCR Vbeta segments and 13 reverse primers for TCR Jbeta segments was used in the multiplex PCR. A multiplex PCR assay on genomic DNA amplified the CDR3 region of rearranged TCR beta genes. The Illumina HiSeq System was used to sequence the amplified TCR beta libraries as 87-base-pair reads. As for the original processing: In a later analysis, around 80 million unique TCR beta chains were counted across the approximately 640 repertoires, and approximately 11 million of these chains were shared by at least two donors. A nearest-neighbor algorithm error-corrected the raw reads and collapsed the reads into unique sequences, merging closely related sequences to remove PCR and sequencing errors. Alignment of CDR3 sequences to IMGT reference sequences was used to assign V, D and J gene segments. For a sequence to be retained, a match of at least six nucleotides to both a V gene segment and a J gene segment was required. Rearrangements were called productive when the CDR3 lacked stop codons and stayed in frame with V and J; all others were non-productive. CDR3 was defined according to IMGT convention as the region running from the second conserved V-encoded cysteine to the conserved J-encoded phenylalanine. The earlier analysis of about 610 of the donors excluded sequences that lacked an unambiguous match to a single V gene segment. An earlier analysis of a few hundred of the donors called V segments functional above 56.7% productive rearrangements and segregating when the between-donor standard deviation exceeded 5%. A statistical classification framework was built for diagnosing cytomegalovirus status from the catalog of TCR beta chain sequences. V and J gene assignment, in a later analysis, came from comparing TCR nucleotide sequences with IMGT/GENE-DB human TR gene sequences. A later analysis assigned CDR3 sequences and most-parsimonious VDJ recombination scenarios with the TCRdist pipeline. In a later analysis, each TCR beta chain was defined by its CDR3 amino acid sequence together with its V-gene family, and reads without a unique V-gene family were excluded. In a later analysis, 500 to 700 highly shared, low-generation-probability nucleotide sequences were removed to address suspected cross-contamination and a sequencing artifact. For each public chain, a later analysis derived a clonal expansion index from normalized ranks of inferred template counts within each repertoire. In a later analysis, generation probabilities were computed using a VDJ recombination model fitted to out-of-frame rearrangements, and the results were checked against IGoR. In a later analysis, hypergeometric tests were used to score TCR-TCR, TCR-HLA and TCR-CMV co-occurrence, with a repertoire-size bias correction applied to TCR pairs. False discovery rates were estimated in a later analysis by permuting HLA or CMV assignments 20 times. In a later analysis, co-occurring TCRs were grouped with DBSCAN, and TCRdist sequence similarity was added when clustering was performed within HLA-allele-positive subsets. Repertoires with fewer than 30,000 or more than 120,000 public chains were left out of co-occurrence clustering, as were about five repertoires with anomalous nucleotide sharing. TCRdb's version of the immuneACCESS table is confined to in-frame rearrangements and falls short of the full clone set. An unresolved V gene accounts for under half of the shortfall where checked; the remainder is of unknown origin. The V and J calls and clone size were taken over from that table, and D and trimming were inferred from the DNA. This sample lists 100,000 to 150,000 clones; around 79% were detected once. Over 5.5% of the sample rests with the top ten.

The cohort comprised under 700 healthy bone marrow donors. Cohort members were all nominally healthy when sampled, although unrecorded immune exposures were likely present. The donor tested CMV seronegative, placing the donor among the 350 to 400 seronegative members of the cohort. A peripheral blood sample was provided by each donor, and peripheral blood mononuclear cells were used for TCR beta sequencing. The Qiagen DNeasy Blood Extraction Kit was used to extract genomic DNA from the blood cell samples. The data were obtained in a study of cytomegalovirus exposure and HLA in healthy donors (dated by TCRdb to about 2017). For context, the study as a whole: An earlier analysis of roughly 610 of the donors reported 276 Gb of sequence data and 117 million unique TCR beta sequences obtained from 150 million to 200 million T cells. An earlier analysis of 500 to 750 of the donors applied high-throughput TCR beta sequencing to assess whether each TCR beta V gene segment acted as functional or pseudogenic. Every discovery cohort repertoire had been produced on one sequencing platform. Because of strong linkage in the cohort, roughly five DR-DQ haplotypes were treated as single units for association and clustering. The later analysis used no new phenotypic data to find candidate immune exposures, relying instead on TCR beta sequences and their occurrence across donors. Besides the first cohort of about 730 subjects, a separate validation cohort made up of 120 different subjects was used. The study combined high-throughput TCR immunosequencing, statistical association of individual TCRs with disease status, and machine learning to predict cytomegalovirus infection status. Typing coverage differed by locus: A, B, C, DRB1 and DQB1 were typed in roughly 620-630 donors, DQA1 in 522, DPA1 in over 600, and DPB1 in 450 to 490. Donor age, sex, ethnicity and CMV serostatus were compiled alongside the repertoire data. Among about 410 genotyped donors of the cohort, an average of about 240,000 unique TCR beta nucleotide sequences was sequenced per donor, of which about 18% were non-productive. A later analysis re-examined previously published TCR beta repertoires from just over 650 donors and added high-resolution HLA genotyping to investigate patterns of TCR occurrence. The study was designed to test whether signatures of past pathogen exposure could be identified by cataloging public T cell receptors. A later genetic analysis used genome-wide SNP genotypes for about 60% of the roughly 670 donors, treating that subset as a discovery cohort. HLA typing included class I and class II loci at four-digit resolution. Roughly 310 gigabases of sequencing data and around 87 million unique TCR sequences were included in an early release covering roughly 600 HLA-typed donors. Of the roughly 410 genotyped donors, less than 90% were placed in the genetic ancestry cluster associated with self-reported Caucasian donors. The study profiled the T cell repertoires of under 700 subjects by immunosequencing and related them to cytomegalovirus serostatus.

Paper-wide results and their limitations: The authors suggested that the approach could potentially be generalized to other disease states and immunological phenotypes. Compared with the 666-donor mean, donors in an Asian-associated ancestry cluster had fewer N-insertions in productive TCRs, according to a later genetic analysis. This cohort had only TCR beta chains sequenced, and the lack of alpha or paired-chain data limited which features could be detected. Most CMV-associated TCR beta chains appeared to be HLA-restricted in a later analysis, and the HLA associations seemed to be driven largely by CMV exposure. Correlated functional status among segregating V segments might reflect linkage disequilibrium, but an unknown experimental factor could not be ruled out. The study listed approximately 150 TCR beta chains as associated with cytomegalovirus. At a false discovery rate of 0.05, a later analysis linked fewer than 20,000 TCR beta sequences to specific HLA alleles. An association between a missense DCLRE1C variant and V-gene and J-gene trimming of TCR beta chains was found in a later genetic analysis and replicated in an independent cohort. A cluster of highly shared sequence variants was judged likely to represent a technical artifact of the sequencing pipeline. CMV serostatus was the only immune exposure information available for the cohort. Strong co-occurrence of HLA alleles, especially DR and DQ, made assigning TCR associations to individual alleles difficult. Several of the top co-occurrence clusters appeared to be linked to parvovirus B19, influenza, CMV and Epstein-Barr virus, according to a later analysis. The classifier was reported to diagnose cytomegalovirus status with high specificity and sensitivity in both the original cohort and the validation cohort. An earlier analysis of around 540 of the donors showed that most TCR beta V segments appeared in productive rearrangements either about 87% or about 30% of the time, which broadly matched IMGT annotations. Because counts were too low, seventeen rarely observed V segments, including chromosome 9 orphons, were excluded from the earlier analysis of under 650 of the donors. HLA typing was unavailable for some donors at each locus, so association tests used only the typed subset. According to a later analysis, TCR association rates differed among HLA loci, with DRB1 alleles showing the most associated TCRs and HLA-C alleles showing the fewest. Most TCR sequences were observed very rarely across donors, whereas some public TCRs were present in many individuals. Because the 87-base-pair reads could not distinguish some IMGT-functional V segments, including TRBV6-2 and TRBV6-3, those segments were excluded. A further reported finding was that TCR beta sequences accurately predicted the HLA-A and HLA-B alleles for most subjects in the first cohort. In a later analysis, HLA-associated TCR beta chains showed more clonal expansion and lower generation probabilities than non-associated chains that were equally common. A few of the identified cytomegalovirus-associated TCR beta chains were confirmed in vitro to be specific for cytomegalovirus antigens. Presence/absence analyses assumed roughly uniform sequencing depth across donors, an assumption that may not hold.

The rearrangement joined TRBV9 to TRBJ2-3, with the D gene not clear enough to name. The specimen was PBMCs. The origin of this receptor is a woman aged 40-49 years in good health and CMV-seronegative. The DNA sequence follows: TGTGCCAGCAGCGGAGGCGGCAGTAAAACAGATACGCAGTATTTT. Its coded protein is CASSGGGSKTDTQYF.